One sample yielded the 12 T cell receptor beta chains listed below, sequenced in a study of blood T cell repertoires in COVID-19. Generated by immunoSEQ multiplex PCR, the TCRdb table keeps only in-frame clones and is missing some. The profile covers roughly 250,000 clones, with about 90% appearing a single time and 12% taken by the ten largest. Sequenced: peripheral blood. The origin of the receptors is a woman younger than 45 with COVID-19, enrolled during active disease.

This sequence joins TRBV7-9 and TRBJ1-2; D unclear. The length of the CDR3 is 15 residues. Germline lookup yields CDR1 SEHNR and CDR2 FQNEAQ (reference sequence). The V and J ends lost 2 bases and 6 bases respectively, with 16 bases between them. The CDR3 DNA reads TGTGCCAGCAGCTTAAAGGGCGGGGATGGGCATGGCTACACCTTC. This codes for CASSLKGGDGHGYTF.

The chain employs TRBV3-1 (or the pseudogene TRBV3-2) and TRBJ1-1; tentatively, D is TRBD1 (6 bases). Between the trimmed V and J ends, which lost 4 bases and 10 bases, there was a span of 19 bases. Germline V lookup: CDR1 LGHDT, CDR2 YNNKEL (reference sequence). The CDR3 loop spans 14 amino acids. CDR3 nucleotide sequence: TGTGCCAGCAGCCCCTCGGGAAGGGGGTCGGCAGCTTTCTTT. Translation gives CASSPSGRGSAAFF.

The J gene is TRBJ2-7, the V gene TRBV5-1; D is perhaps TRBD1 (5 bases). Germline lookup yields CDR1 SGHRS and CDR2 YFSETQ. The CDR3 is 13 amino acids. V was trimmed by 3 bases and J by 2 bases, leaving 9 bases between them. The CDR3 DNA follows: TGCGCCAGCAGCTATCAGGGTACCTACGAGCAGTACTTC. Translating gives CASSYQGTYEQYF.

This clone was seen only once. The chain carries TRBV18 and TRBJ1-2; the D gene is possibly TRBD1 (6 bases). Germline V lookup: CDR1 KGHSH, CDR2 LQKENI. Deletions cut 3 bases from V and 1 base from J, with 15 bases between. The CDR3 sequence is 16 residues long. The CDR3 protein is CASSPPAQQGNYGYTF. CDR3 DNA sequence: TGTGCCAGCTCACCTCCAGCCCAACAGGGTAACTATGGCTACACCTTC.

A few counts support this clone. V gene TRBV7-9 combines with J gene TRBJ2-7; 7 bases line up with TRBD1. The CDR3 runs 15 residues. The germline V gene has CDR1 SEHNR and CDR2 FQNEAQ (reference sequence). With V trimmed by 5 bases and J by 1 base, 8 bases remained unmatched. CDR3 residues: CASSLRTGPSYEQYF. The CDR3, as DNA: TGTGCCAGCAGCCTCAGGACAGGCCCGTCCTACGAGCAGTACTTC. Full variable domain (missing parts from reference TRBV7-9 and TRBJ2-7): DTGVSQNPRHKITKRGQNVTFRCDPISEHNRLYWYRQTLGQGPEFLTYFQNEAQLEKSRLLSDRFSAERPKGSFSTLEIQRTEQGDSAMYLCASSLRTGPSYEQYFGPGTRLTVT.

The chain recombines TRBV10-2 with TRBJ1-2; D is ambiguous. Germline CDR1 is WSHSY and CDR2 is SAAADI. V lost 1 base and J 3 bases, leaving 12 bases between the germline ends. This CDR3 has 15 residues. Written as DNA, the CDR3 is TGCGCCAGCAGTGAGTATGGGGTGGAGGACTATGGCTACACCTTC. As protein: CASSEYGVEDYGYTF.

This clone was counted a few times. This chain connects TRBV6-5 to TRBJ2-3; possibly TRBD1 for D (5 bases). With 7 bases removed from V and 2 bases from J, the gap between germline ends came to 13 bases. CDR1 and CDR2 (germline): MNHEY, SVGAGI. The CDR3 is 14 residues long. CDR3 in DNA: TGTGCCAGCAATCTTCAGGGCCACACAGATACGCAGTATTTT. Amino acid sequence: CASNLQGHTDTQYF.

CDR3 DNA: TGTGCCAGCTCAGCGGCCCTGAGGGAAAACATTCAGTACTTC. It is translated as CASSAALRENIQYF. The rearrangement links TRBV18 to TRBJ2-4, with D possibly TRBD2 on 5 matching bases. With 5 bases removed from V and 5 bases from J, the gap between germline ends came to 13 bases. Germline V lookup: CDR1 KGHSH, CDR2 LQKENI. This CDR3 is 14 amino acids long.

The chain has TRBV27 and TRBJ2-1; D not certain. The germline V and J ends were trimmed by 4 bases and 6 bases, with 10 bases remaining between them. CDR3 length: 13 residues. Germline loops: CDR1 MNHEY, CDR2 SMNVEV (reference sequence). This CDR3 is CASSSSFGNEQFF. CDR3 coding DNA: TGTGCCAGCAGTTCGAGTTTCGGCAATGAGCAGTTCTTC.

A few counts support this clone. This chain links TRBV6-2 or TRBV6-3 with TRBJ2-7, with TRBD2 as a possible D gene (6 bases). The CDR3 covers 14 residues. The V gene's germline CDR1 is MNHEY and CDR2 SVGEGT. The V and J ends lost 2 bases and 6 bases respectively, with 14 bases between them. The CDR3 nucleotides are TGTGCCAGCAGTTACGGGACTGGGGTCCCCGAGCAGTACTTC. This codes for CASSYGTGVPEQYF.

This clone was observed a few times. V usage is TRBV27 and J usage is TRBJ2-3; 7 bases line up with TRBD2. In germline, CDR1 is MNHEY, CDR2 SMNVEV (reference sequence). V trimming: 11 bases; J trimming: 4 bases; junction bases outside the gene matches: 3. The CDR3 is 11 amino acids. The CDR3 reads CAPGRADTQYF. CDR3 bases: TGTGCCCCGGGGAGGGCAGATACGCAGTATTTT.

This clone showed up just a few times. The chain links TRBV7-8 to TRBJ2-1; a weak D match, TRBD2 (5 bases). Germline V lookup: CDR1 SGHVS, CDR2 FQNEAQ. The CDR3 totals 14 residues. V lost 0 bases and J lost 4, with 7 bases in between. The CDR3 protein is CASSLAGVYNEQFF. For the CDR3, the DNA is TGTGCCAGCAGCTTAGCCGGGGTTTACAATGAGCAGTTCTTC.